The subject of this entry is one T cell receptor (beta chain). The data were taken from a study of T cell responses to AZD1222 COVID-19 vaccine. Sequencing was performed with immunoSEQ multiplex PCR; in TCRdb, only in-frame clones are kept and a portion is missing. The sample holds around 95,000 clones, 88% seen once. V lost 1 base and J lost 3; bases outside the gene matches: 3. The CDR3 loop spans 15 amino acids. Germline V gene sequence: CDR1 SGHVS, CDR2 FQNEAQ. The origin of this receptor is an adult in good health. The gene calls are TRBV7-8 and TRBJ2-1; 7 nucleotides align to TRBD1. The sample was peripheral blood, taken on day 0 of AZD1222 vaccination. Here the CDR3 DNA reads TGTGCCAGCAGCTTAGGGACAGGACTCTACAATGAGCAGTTCTTC. Its protein is CASSLGTGLYNEQFF. The full variable domain, rest sourced from reference TRBV7-8 and TRBJ2-1, is GAGVSQSPRYKVAKRGQDVALRCDPISGHVSLFWYQQALGQGPEFLTYFQNEAQLDKSGLPSDRFFAERPEGSVSTLKIQRTQQEDSAVYLCASSLGTGLYNEQFFGPGTRLTVL.